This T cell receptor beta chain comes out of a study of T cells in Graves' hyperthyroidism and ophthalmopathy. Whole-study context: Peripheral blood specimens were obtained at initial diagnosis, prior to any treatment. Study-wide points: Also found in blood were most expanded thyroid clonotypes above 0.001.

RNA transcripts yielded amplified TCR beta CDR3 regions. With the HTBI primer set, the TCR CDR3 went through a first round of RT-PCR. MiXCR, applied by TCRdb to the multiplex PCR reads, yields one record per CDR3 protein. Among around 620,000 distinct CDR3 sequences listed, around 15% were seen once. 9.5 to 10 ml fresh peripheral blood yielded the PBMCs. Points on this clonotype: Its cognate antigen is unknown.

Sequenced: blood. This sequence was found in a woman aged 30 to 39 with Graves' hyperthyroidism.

The DNA for the CDR3 is TGTGCCAGCAGCTTACTACTCACTAGCGGGACGATCAGAGATACGCAGTATTTT. Protein sequence: CASSLLLTSGTIRDTQYF. The rearrangement links TRBV7-8 to TRBJ2-3, with TRBD2 matching over 10 bases. V gave up 2 bases and J gave up 5 bases; unmatched junction bases: 13. In germline, CDR1 is SGHVS, CDR2 FQNEAQ. The CDR3 is 18 amino acids.